This T cell receptor beta chain was sequenced for a study of blood T cell repertoires in COVID-19. Study as a whole: Acute and convalescent COVID-19 samples came from the United States, Italy and Spain. PBMCs, B-cell-depleted T cells, or T cells were the source of the cDNA or gDNA that made up the material.

This CDR3 has 16 residues. The V and J ends lost 0 bases and 7 bases, in that order; junction bases with no gene match: 8. CDR1 and CDR2 from the germline V gene are SGHDN and FVKESK. Original analysis: Reference gene primer amplification gave estimated nucleated cell counts. Generated by immunoSEQ multiplex PCR, the TCRdb table keeps only in-frame clones and is missing some. V and J calls and clone size come straight from that table; D and trimming were deduced from the DNA. The sample shows some 190,000 clones, around nine tenths of them seen only once. The J gene is TRBJ2-1, the V gene TRBV14; 8 nucleotides line up with TRBD2. Sample: peripheral blood. The sequence was obtained from a human donor in a cohort sampled during active COVID-19. The CDR3 region is CASSQDLLAGGNEQFF. The CDR3 DNA follows: TGTGCCAGCAGCCAAGATCTCCTAGCGGGCGGTAATGAGCAGTTCTTC.